This TCR beta chain appears in the sequencing data of a study of blood T cell repertoires in COVID-19. Study overall: Spain, Italy and the United States supplied samples that represented acute and convalescent COVID-19. From T cells, B-cell-depleted T cells, or PBMCs came the material, which was cDNA or gDNA.

Source study methods: Reference gene primer amplification gave nucleated cell count estimates. Assay used: immunoSEQ multiplex PCR; TCRdb lists only in-frame clones, some missing. The DNA gave D and trimming, while V, J and clone size come from that table. The sample shows some 200,000 clones, about 80% of them seen only once. Looked up from germline, CDR1 is GTSNPN and CDR2 is SVGIG (reference sequence). CDR3 length equals 12 residues. Trimming shortened V by 2 bases and J by 6 bases, and 8 bases separated the two germline ends. This TCR came from a woman aged 40 to 55 with acute COVID-19. The sequencing input was PBMCs or T cells enriched from blood (not recorded which). This chain links TRBV30 with TRBJ2-1; D call uncertain. The CDR3 sequence: CAWSHPGNEQFF. In nucleotides, the CDR3 is TGTGCCTGGAGTCATCCAGGCAATGAGCAGTTCTTC.